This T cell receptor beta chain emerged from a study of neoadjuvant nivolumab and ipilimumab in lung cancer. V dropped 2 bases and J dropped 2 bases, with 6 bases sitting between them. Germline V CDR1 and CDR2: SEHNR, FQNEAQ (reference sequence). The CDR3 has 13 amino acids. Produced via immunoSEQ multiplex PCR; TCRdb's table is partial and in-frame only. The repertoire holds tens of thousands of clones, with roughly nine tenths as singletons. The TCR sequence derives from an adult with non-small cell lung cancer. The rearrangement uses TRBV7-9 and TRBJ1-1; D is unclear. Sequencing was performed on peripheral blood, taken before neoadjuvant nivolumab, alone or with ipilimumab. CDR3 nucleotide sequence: TGTGCCAGCAGCTTAAATAGTAACACTGAAGCTTTCTTT. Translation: CASSLNSNTEAFF.